The 17 T cell receptor beta chains reported below all come from one sample, sequenced in a study of CD8+CD57+ T cells in acquired aplastic anemia. Profiling of TCR beta VDJ combinations and CDR3 sequences used genomic DNA as template. TCRdb recomputed calls from the reads with MiXCR, one row per CDR3 protein. The sample includes 450,000 to 600,000 distinct CDR3 sequences, roughly 34% of them seen just once. Sequencing was done on patients that had shown CD8+CD57+ cell expansion by flow cytometry. Sequenced sample: sorted CD4+, CD8+, or CD8+CD57+ T cells (not recorded which) from PBMCs. These receptor sequences come from a human donor with aplastic anemia.

The chain carries TRBV9 and TRBJ2-7; 8 nucleotides match TRBD1. The CDR3 has 13 residues. Germline V lookup: CDR1 SGDLS, CDR2 YYNGEE. J was trimmed by 9 bases and V by 7 bases; bases with no gene match: 12. CDR3 region: CASSPREQGAQYF. The CDR3 region has the DNA TGTGCCAGCTCGCCCCGGGAGCAGGGGGCGCAGTACTTC.

Many counts were recorded for this clonotype. The chain couples TRBV10-3 to TRBJ1-3, with a possible D match to TRBD1 (5 bases). CDR1 ENHRY and CDR2 SYGVKD come from the germline V gene. The CDR3 is made up of 14 amino acids. With 6 bases removed from V and 0 bases from J, the gap between germline ends came to 9 bases. CDR3 region: CAIRDNFSGNTIYF. Here the CDR3 DNA reads TGTGCCATCAGGGACAATTTCTCTGGAAACACCATATATTTT.

This clonotype occurred a few times. The rearrangement joins TRBV19 to TRBJ1-5; unclear D gene. V was trimmed by 6 bases and J by 14 bases, leaving 17 bases between them. The CDR3 runs 12 residues. Per the germline V gene, CDR1 is LNHDA and CDR2 is SQIVND (reference sequence). CDR3 bases: TGTGCCAGTAGGGCAGCTGGTTCCTACGAGCATTTT. It specifies CASRAAGSYEHF.

A note on this clonotype: The germline gene is not matched at one end of the junction; a read error may be the cause. This chain uses TRBV10-3 with TRBJ1-3; possible D gene TRBD1, 6 bases. Germline V gives CDR1 ENHRY, CDR2 SYGVKD. This CDR3 has 14 residues. The CDR3 bases are TGTGCCAGCAGTCTGGACAGCCCTGGAAACACCATATATTTT. Its protein product is CASSLDSPGNTIYF.

The chain uses TRBV5-4 and TRBJ1-3; the D gene is possibly TRBD1 (5 bases). The V and J ends lost 4 bases and 4 bases respectively, with 12 bases between them. The germline gives CDR1 SGHNT, CDR2 YYREEE (reference sequence). The CDR3 sequence is 14 residues long. The CDR3 here is CASSRRDGGNTIYF. The CDR3 bases are TGTGCCAGCAGCCGAAGGGACGGAGGAAACACCATATATTTT.

The V and J genes are TRBV20-1 and TRBJ1-5, with D possibly matching TRBD1 (6 bases). V gave up 0 bases and J gave up 4 bases, with 13 bases separating them. CDR1 and CDR2 (germline): DFQATT, SNEGSKA (reference sequence). The CDR3 has 15 amino acids. CDR3 in amino acids: CSAREPGHQNQPQHF. For the CDR3, the DNA is TGCAGTGCTAGAGAACCGGGACACCAAAATCAGCCCCAGCATTTT.

The J gene is TRBJ2-2, the V gene TRBV20-1; 8 positions match TRBD2. V shed 1 base, J shed 1 base, and the junction held 5 bases outside the gene matches. The CDR3 spans 16 residues. From germline, CDR1 is DFQATT and CDR2 SNEGSKA (reference sequence). CDR3: CSARVAGPGNTGELFF. CDR3 DNA sequence: TGCAGTGCTAGAGTAGCGGGACCTGGGAACACCGGGGAGCTGTTTTTT.

This clonotype has more than one count but fewer than ten. The V gene is TRBV12-3 or TRBV12-4, the J gene TRBJ2-2; no reliable D call. V was clipped by 7 bases and J by 8 bases, with 11 bases between them. The CDR3 length is 12 residues. Here the CDR3 DNA reads TGTGCCAGCACCCTAGGACCTGGGGAGCTGTTTTTT. Protein sequence: CASTLGPGELFF.

The chain has TRBV25-1 and TRBJ1-2, with TRBD1 identical over 8 bases. The CDR3 is made up of 13 amino acids. Germline V gene data show CDR1 as MGHDK and CDR2 as SYGVNS. J was trimmed by 7 bases and V by 6 bases; bases with no gene match: 7. The CDR3 loop reads CASSPRQGSGYTF. CDR3 in DNA: TGTGCCAGCAGCCCTCGACAGGGGAGTGGCTACACCTTC.

This clonotype was counted many times. V and J are TRBV10-3 and TRBJ2-3; 14 bases match TRBD2. Germline CDR1 reads ENHRY; CDR2 reads SYGVKD. The CDR3 spans 17 residues. The J segment lost 2 bases and the V segment lost 5 bases, leaving 6 bases of the junction unmatched. Here the CDR3 reads CAISTKTSGRATDTQYF. In nucleotides, the CDR3 is TGTGCCATCAGTACGAAGACTAGCGGGAGGGCCACAGATACGCAGTATTTT.

V is TRBV24-1 and J is TRBJ2-7, with a weak D call TRBD1 (5 bases). This CDR3 is 13 amino acids long. Germline CDR1 reads KGHDR; CDR2 reads SFDVKD. V dropped 5 bases and J dropped 2 bases, with 9 bases sitting between them. CDR3 DNA: TGTGCCACCAGTGTGCAGGGCACCTACGAGCAGTACTTC. Its protein is CATSVQGTYEQYF.

About this clonotype: This could be a read error, since a much larger clone is one nucleotide away. The CDR3: CARSTRRRGADGYTF. The CDR3 DNA sequence: TGTGCCCGCAGTACTCGTCGGAGGGGGGCGGATGGCTACACCTTC. This chain uses TRBV6-5 with TRBJ1-2; D may be TRBD1 (6 bases). This CDR3 has 15 residues. Germline V lookup: CDR1 MNHEY, CDR2 SVGAGI.

The V call is TRBV4-1, the J call TRBJ1-1; D remains ambiguous. Germline V gene lookup returns CDR1 MGHRA and CDR2 YSYEKL. This CDR3 contains 16 residues. Deletions cut 0 bases from V and 5 bases from J, with 16 bases between. In DNA, the CDR3 is TGCGCCAGCAGCCAAGATTGGGGTCACTGGGAGACTGAAGCTTTCTTT. Its translation: CASSQDWGHWETEAFF.

This sequence joins TRBV28 and TRBJ1-2; possible D gene TRBD1, 6 bases. Germline values: CDR1 MDHEN, CDR2 SYDVKM. This CDR3 has 15 amino acids. Trimming pared 5 bases from V and 0 bases from J, leaving 13 bases between. CDR3 in amino acids: CASSPGGATNYGYTF. CDR3 in DNA: TGTGCCAGCAGTCCTGGGGGGGCGACTAACTATGGCTACACCTTC.

This clonotype was observed a few times. This chain links TRBV19 with TRBJ1-3; 8 nucleotides align to TRBD1. The CDR3 consists of 15 residues. Germline V lookup: CDR1 LNHDA, CDR2 SQIVND (reference sequence). J lost 2 bases, V lost 4 bases, and 4 bases had no gene match. The CDR3 here is CASSTTGQAGNTIYF. The DNA for the CDR3 is TGTGCCAGTAGTACCACGGGACAGGCTGGAAACACCATATATTTT. Variable domain in full (rest from reference TRBV19 and TRBJ1-3): DGGITQSPKYLFRKEGQNVTLSCEQNLNHDAMYWYRQDPGQGLRLIYYSQIVNDFQKGDIAEGYSVSREKKESFPLTVTSAQKNPTAFYLCASSTTGQAGNTIYFGEGSWLTVV.

This clonotype showed up many times. The rearrangement joins TRBV10-1 to TRBJ2-5; tentatively, D is TRBD2 (6 bases). Between the trimmed V and J ends, which lost 0 bases and 4 bases, there was a span of 15 bases. This CDR3 is built from 16 residues. Germline assignment: CDR1 WNHNN and CDR2 SYGVQD (reference sequence). The CDR3 nucleotides read TGCGCCAGCAGTGAGTCGATTGGGGGAGGACCAGAGACCCAGTACTTC. Protein sequence: CASSESIGGGPETQYF.

The chain joins TRBV6-6 to TRBJ1-6; D is unclear. The CDR3 sequence is 16 residues long. Germline-derived CDR1 and CDR2 are MNHNY and SVGAGI (reference sequence). Trimming shortened V by 2 bases and J by 9 bases, and 17 bases separated the two germline ends. CDR3 bases: TGTGCCAGCAGTTACGGCTTATCCCGTCCTGTTTCACCCCTCCACTTT. Translated: CASSYGLSRPVSPLHF.